These 10 T cell receptor beta chains share one sample of origin, sequenced in a study of cytomegalovirus exposure and HLA in healthy donors. With 60 Vbeta and 13 Jbeta primers, the PCR was carried out. Using immunoSEQ multiplex PCR, the repertoire was profiled, and TCRdb retains in-frame clones only, with some absent. In the table there are fewer than 70,000 clones, roughly 67% of which are singletons. Sequenced sample: PBMCs. These receptors were obtained from a man in his forties or fifties in good health and CMV-seronegative.

This clone was observed a handful of times. The chain recombines TRBV9 with TRBJ2-7; weak D call: TRBD2 (6 bases). This CDR3 has 14 residues. CDR1 and CDR2 from the germline V gene are SGDLS and YYNGEE. V was trimmed by 0 bases and J by 2 bases, leaving 9 bases between them. CDR3: CASSVGLGPYEQYF. CDR3 nucleotide sequence: TGTGCCAGCAGCGTAGGACTAGGTCCCTACGAGCAGTACTTC.

This sequence joins TRBV9 and TRBJ2-3; 10 bases align to TRBD2. Germline CDR1 and CDR2: SGDLS and YYNGEE. Trimming at V came to 4 bases and at J to 2 bases, leaving 7 bases not matched to a gene. CDR3 size: 16 residues. In DNA form, the CDR3 reads TGTGCCAGCAGCACATATAGCGGGGGGACCACAGATACGCAGTATTTT. Protein sequence: CASSTYSGGTTDTQYF. Looking up the rest from reference TRBV9 and TRBJ2-3 gives the full variable domain: DSGVTQTPKHLITATGQRVTLRCSPRSGDLSVYWYQQSLDQGLQFLIQYYNGEERAKGNILERFSAQQFPDLHSELNLSSLELGDSALYFCASSTYSGGTTDTQYFGPGTRLTVL.

V and J are TRBV11-2 and TRBJ2-7; possible D gene TRBD2, 5 bases. This CDR3 has 14 residues. Germline-derived CDR1 and CDR2 are SGHAT and FQNNGV. Deletions cut 1 base from V and 3 bases from J, with 10 bases between. The CDR3 DNA reads as TGTGCCAGCAGCTTAGTCGAGGGAATCTACGAGCAGTACTTC. Translated: CASSLVEGIYEQYF.

V gene TRBV11-1 combines with J gene TRBJ1-1; D gene uncertain. The germline CDR1 and CDR2 sequences are SGHAT and FQDESV (reference sequence). V lost 2 bases and J 0 bases, leaving 4 bases between the germline ends. The CDR3 is 13 amino acids. The CDR3 DNA follows: TGTGCCAGCAGCTTACGGGTGAACACTGAAGCTTTCTTT. Translating gives CASSLRVNTEAFF.

This sequence joins TRBV7-6 and TRBJ1-1; the match to TRBD1 covers 7 bases. Germline V gene sequence: CDR1 SGHVS, CDR2 FNYEAQ. The CDR3 covers 15 residues. Trimming removed 5 bases from V and 5 bases from J; junction bases left unmatched: 11. CDR3 DNA: TGTGCCAGCAGCCCATCCCATGACAGGGCGACTGAAGCTTTCTTT. This translates into CASSPSHDRATEAFF.

The rearrangement links TRBV9 to TRBJ2-1; D possibly corresponds to TRBD2 (5 bases). This CDR3 comprises 14 residues. The germline V and J ends were trimmed by 0 bases and 9 bases, with 13 bases remaining between them. CDR1 is SGDLS and CDR2 is YYNGEE in the germline V gene. CDR3: CASSVEERVSEQFF. Here the CDR3 DNA reads TGTGCCAGCAGCGTAGAGGAGAGGGTATCTGAGCAGTTCTTC.

V usage is TRBV5-6 and J usage is TRBJ2-3; perhaps TRBD1 as D (6 bases). V lost 4 bases to trimming and J lost 4 bases, with 16 bases between them. Germline values: CDR1 SGHDT, CDR2 YYEEEE. The CDR3 loop spans 15 amino acids. Here the CDR3 reads CASSLQGLRADTQYF. The DNA for the CDR3 is TGTGCCAGCAGCCTACAGGGTCTCCGCGCAGATACGCAGTATTTT.

The rearrangement links TRBV18 to TRBJ2-3; TRBD2 is a possible D gene (6 bases). Germline V lookup: CDR1 KGHSH, CDR2 LQKENI. The V end lost 6 bases, the J end lost 1 base, and 14 bases lay between the germline ends. This CDR3 spans 15 amino acids. CDR3 sequence (DNA): TGTGCCAGCTCCCCAATTCCGGGGGGCACAGATACGCAGTATTTT. Translation: CASSPIPGGTDTQYF.

The chain employs TRBV9 and TRBJ1-1; 7 bases fit TRBD1. The germline V gene has CDR1 SGDLS and CDR2 YYNGEE. The CDR3 is 15 residues long. With V trimmed by 4 bases and J by 0 bases, 6 bases remained unmatched. For the CDR3, the DNA is TGTGCCAGCAGCCCCAGGGACAGAATGAACACTGAAGCTTTCTTT. This sequence encodes CASSPRDRMNTEAFF.

This clone showed up just a few times. The chain links TRBV19 to TRBJ1-2; a weak D match, TRBD1 (6 bases). Germline V gives CDR1 LNHDA, CDR2 SQIVND (reference sequence). Trimming shortened V by 7 bases and J by 5 bases, and 17 bases separated the two germline ends. The CDR3 has 14 residues. Here the CDR3 reads CASKRDGGRYGYTF. In DNA form, the CDR3 reads TGTGCCAGTAAGCGGGATGGGGGCCGGTATGGCTACACCTTC.